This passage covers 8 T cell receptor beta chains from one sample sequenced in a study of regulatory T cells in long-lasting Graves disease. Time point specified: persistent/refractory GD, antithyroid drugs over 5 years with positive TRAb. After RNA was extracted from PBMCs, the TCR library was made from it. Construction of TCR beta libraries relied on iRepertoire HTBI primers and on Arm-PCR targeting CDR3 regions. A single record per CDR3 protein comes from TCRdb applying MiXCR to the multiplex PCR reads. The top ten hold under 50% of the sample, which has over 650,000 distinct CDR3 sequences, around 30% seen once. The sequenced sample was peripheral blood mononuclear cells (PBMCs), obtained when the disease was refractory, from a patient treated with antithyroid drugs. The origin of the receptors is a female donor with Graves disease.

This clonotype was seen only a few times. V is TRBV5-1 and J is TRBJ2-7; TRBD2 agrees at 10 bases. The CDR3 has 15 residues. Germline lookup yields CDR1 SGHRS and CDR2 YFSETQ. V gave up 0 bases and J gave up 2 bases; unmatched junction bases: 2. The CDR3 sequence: CASSLALAGAYEQYF. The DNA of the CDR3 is TGCGCCAGCAGCTTGGCCCTAGCGGGAGCCTACGAGCAGTACTTC.

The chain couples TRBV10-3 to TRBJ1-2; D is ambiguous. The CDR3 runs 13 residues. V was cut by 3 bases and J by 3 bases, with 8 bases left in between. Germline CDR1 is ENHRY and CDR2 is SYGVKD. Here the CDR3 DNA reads TGTGCCATCAGTGATAGACGGGACTATGGCTACACCTTC. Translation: CAISDRRDYGYTF.

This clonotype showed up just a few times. The CDR3 DNA reads as TGTGCCAGCACCCCACGCGAAGGGGCCTCCGAAGCTTTCTTT. The encoded protein is CASTPREGASEAFF. The J gene is TRBJ1-1, the V gene TRBV6-1, with D possibly matching TRBD1 (5 bases). V was trimmed by 7 bases and J by 8 bases, leaving 20 bases between them. CDR1 and CDR2 from the germline V gene are MNHNS and SASEGT. There are 14 residues in the CDR3.

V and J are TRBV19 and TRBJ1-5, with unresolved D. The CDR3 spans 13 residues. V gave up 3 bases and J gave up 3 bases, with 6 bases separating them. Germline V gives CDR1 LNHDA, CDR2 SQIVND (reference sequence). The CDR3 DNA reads TGTGCCAGTAGTATCTGGTCCAATCAGCCCCAGCATTTT. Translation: CASSIWSNQPQHF.

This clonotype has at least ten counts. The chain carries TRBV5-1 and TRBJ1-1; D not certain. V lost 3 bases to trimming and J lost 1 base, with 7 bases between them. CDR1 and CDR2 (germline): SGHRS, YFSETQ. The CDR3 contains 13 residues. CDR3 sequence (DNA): TGCGCCAGCAGCTCAGAGGGGAACACTGAAGCTTTCTTT. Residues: CASSSEGNTEAFF.

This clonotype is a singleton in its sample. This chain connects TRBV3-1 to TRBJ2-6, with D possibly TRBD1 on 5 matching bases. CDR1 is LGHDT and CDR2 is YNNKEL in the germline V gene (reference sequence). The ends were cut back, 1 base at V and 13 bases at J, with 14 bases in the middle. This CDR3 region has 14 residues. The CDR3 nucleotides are TGTGCCAGCAGCCAAGCCTCAGGGTTAGGAGTCCTGACTTTC. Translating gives CASSQASGLGVLTF. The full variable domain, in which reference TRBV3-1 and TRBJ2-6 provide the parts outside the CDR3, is DTAVSQTPKYLVTQMGNDKSIKCEQNLGHDTMYWYKQDSKKFLKIMFSYNNKELIINETVPNRFSPKSPDKAHLNLHINSLELGDSAVYFCASSQASGLGVLTFGAGSRLTVL.

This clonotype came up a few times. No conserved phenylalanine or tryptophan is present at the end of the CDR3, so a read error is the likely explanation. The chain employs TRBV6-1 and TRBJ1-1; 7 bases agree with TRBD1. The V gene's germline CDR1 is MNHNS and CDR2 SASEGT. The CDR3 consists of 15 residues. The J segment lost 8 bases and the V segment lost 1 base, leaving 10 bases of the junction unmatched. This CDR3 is CASSEEVTGIFEAFL. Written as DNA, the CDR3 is TGTGCCAGCAGTGAAGAGGTGACAGGGATTTTCGAAGCTTTCCTT.

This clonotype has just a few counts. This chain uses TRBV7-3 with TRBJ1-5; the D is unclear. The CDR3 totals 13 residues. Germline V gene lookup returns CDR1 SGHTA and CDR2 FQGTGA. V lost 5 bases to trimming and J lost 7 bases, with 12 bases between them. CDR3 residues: CASSPSGGQPQHF. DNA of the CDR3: TGTGCCAGCAGCCCCAGCGGAGGGCAGCCCCAGCATTTT.